This T cell receptor beta chain was recorded in a study of beta chain features in type 1 diabetes. This clone came up a few times. Its target is not known. Of the isolated RNA, all was reverse transcribed, and so the sequenced material was expressed TCRB transcripts. Profiling relied on immunoSEQ multiplex PCR, and the TCRdb table lists in-frame clones only, not all of them. The sample lists about 190,000 clones, approximately 7.8% occurring once. Study-level findings and limits: Since sequencing was performed on cDNA, cells with high TCR expression could be over-represented. Patients' naive, central memory and Treg TCRB repertoires seemed closer to one another than those of healthy donors. Within each of all four CD4+ subsets, Type 1 diabetes patients had TCRB CDR3s that were moderately but significantly shorter.

The sample consisted of central memory CD4+ T cells from blood. The receptor's source is a woman aged 40 to 55 with type 1 diabetes.

The CDR3 coding sequence is TGTGCCAGCAGCCCTCCACGCGCCGGCACAGGGGATTGGGACGAGCAGTACTTC. This gives the protein CASSPPRAGTGDWDEQYF. The rearrangement uses TRBV28 and TRBJ2-7; 7 positions match TRBD1. The CDR3 totals 18 residues. In germline, CDR1 is MDHEN, CDR2 SYDVKM. V shed 6 bases, J shed 5 bases, and the junction held 22 bases outside the gene matches.